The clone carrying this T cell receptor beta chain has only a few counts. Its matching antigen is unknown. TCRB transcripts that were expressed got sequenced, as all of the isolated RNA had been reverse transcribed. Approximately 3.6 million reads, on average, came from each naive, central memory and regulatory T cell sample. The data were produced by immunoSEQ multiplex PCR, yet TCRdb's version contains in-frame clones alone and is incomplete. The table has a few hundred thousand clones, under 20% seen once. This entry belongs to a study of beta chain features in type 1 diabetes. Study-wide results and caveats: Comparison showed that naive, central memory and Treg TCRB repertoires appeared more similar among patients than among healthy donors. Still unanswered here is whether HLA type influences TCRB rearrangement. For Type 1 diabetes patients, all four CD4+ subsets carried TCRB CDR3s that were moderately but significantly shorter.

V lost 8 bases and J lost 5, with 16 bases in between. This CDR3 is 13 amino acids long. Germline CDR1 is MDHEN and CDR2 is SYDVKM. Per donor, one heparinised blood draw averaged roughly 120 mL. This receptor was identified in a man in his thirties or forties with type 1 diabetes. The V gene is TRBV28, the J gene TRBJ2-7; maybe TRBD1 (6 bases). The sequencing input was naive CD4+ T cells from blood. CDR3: CASQQGAAHEQYF. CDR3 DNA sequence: TGTGCCAGCCAACAGGGAGCGGCCCACGAGCAGTACTTC. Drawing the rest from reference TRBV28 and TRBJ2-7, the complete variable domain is DVKVTQSSRYLVKRTGEKVFLECVQDMDHENMFWYRQDPGLGLRLIYFSYDVKMKEKGDIPEGYSVSREKKERFSLILESASTNQTSMYLCASQQGAAHEQYFGPGTRLTVT.